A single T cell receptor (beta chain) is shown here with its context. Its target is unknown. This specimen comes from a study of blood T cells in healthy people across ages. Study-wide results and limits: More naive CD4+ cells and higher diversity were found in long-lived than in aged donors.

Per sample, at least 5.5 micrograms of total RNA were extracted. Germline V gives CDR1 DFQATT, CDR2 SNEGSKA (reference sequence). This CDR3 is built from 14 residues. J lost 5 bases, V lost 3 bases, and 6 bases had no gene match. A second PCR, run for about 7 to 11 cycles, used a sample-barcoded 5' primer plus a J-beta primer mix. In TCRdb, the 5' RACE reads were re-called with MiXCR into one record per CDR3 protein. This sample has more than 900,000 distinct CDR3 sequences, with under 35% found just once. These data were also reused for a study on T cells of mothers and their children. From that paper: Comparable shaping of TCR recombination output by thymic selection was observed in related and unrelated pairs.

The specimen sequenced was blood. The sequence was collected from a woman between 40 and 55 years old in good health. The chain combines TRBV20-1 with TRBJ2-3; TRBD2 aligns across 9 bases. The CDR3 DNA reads TGCAGTGCTAGCGAGGCTAGCGGGGTAGATACGCAGTATTTT. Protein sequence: CSASEASGVDTQYF.